These T cell receptor beta chains were read from a single sample in a study of blood T cell repertoires in COVID-19. Sequencing used immunoSEQ multiplex PCR; TCRdb keeps in-frame clones, though not all of them. The repertoire holds approximately 80,000 clones, about nine tenths seen once, with approximately 6.7% in the top ten. The sequenced sample consisted of peripheral blood. The receptors come from a woman aged 80 or older with acute or convalescent COVID-19. Each CDR3 is given with its conserved first and last residue. A D gene is named only where the DNA matches it firmly. For some rows the clone size is stated as once, few or many, or as a class when expanded; others skip it.

v_call,clone_size,d_call,j_call,cdr3_nt,cdr3_aa
TRBV15,-,TRBD1,TRBJ1-6,TGTGCCACCAGCGCAAGACAGGGTGCTAGTTCACCCCTCCACTTT,CATSARQGASSPLHF
TRBV3-1/TRBV3-2,once,-,TRBJ1-2,TGTGCCAGCAGCCATGGGGGACTGAACTATGGCTACACCTTC,CASSHGGLNYGYTF
TRBV5-1,-,-,TRBJ2-7,TGCGCCAGCAGCCCCGGGGGGCTCTCCTACGAGCAGTACTTC,CASSPGGLSYEQYF
TRBV2,-,-,TRBJ1-6,TGTGCCAGCAGTGAAGCGCTTCGGCGGGCCACCCTCCACTTT,CASSEALRRATLHF
TRBV5-1,medium-sized,TRBD2,TRBJ2-3,TGCGCCAGCAGCCCGGGGGGTAGCACAGATACGCAGTATTTT,CASSPGGSTDTQYF
TRBV5-1,-,-,TRBJ2-2,TGCGCCAGCAGCACTGGACAGAACACCGGGGAGCTGTTTTTT,CASSTGQNTGELFF
TRBV12-5,-,TRBD2,TRBJ2-4,TGTGCTAGTGGGCCGGGGGGGTCCAAAAACATTCAGTACTTC,CASGPGGSKNIQYF
TRBV5-4,-,TRBD1,TRBJ1-2,TGTGCCAGCAGCCAGCCTGGACAGGGGGTTAGGGATGGCTACACCTTC,CASSQPGQGVRDGYTF
TRBV9,-,-,TRBJ2-5,TGTGCCAGCAGCCTCTCTCCCGGGACTGAAGGGATCCAGTACTTC,CASSLSPGTEGIQYF
TRBV4-1,once,-,TRBJ2-3,TGCGCCAGCAGCCCTAACGACTGGACTAAAGGAGATACGCAGTATTTT,CASSPNDWTKGDTQYF
TRBV19,-,-,TRBJ2-7,TGTGCCAGTAGTATAGACGACACCTCCTACGAGCAGTACTTC,CASSIDDTSYEQYF
TRBV5-5,few,TRBD1,TRBJ1-6,TGTGCCAGCACCACCGGGACAGTAAATTCACCCCTCCACTTT,CASTTGTVNSPLHF
TRBV19,-,-,TRBJ1-2,TGTGCCAGTAGTATAGACGGCAGGGTGGGCTATGGCTACACCTTC,CASSIDGRVGYGYTF
TRBV6-6,-,-,TRBJ2-7,TGTGCCAGCAGACCGGAGGGGCGGACCTACGAGCAGTACTTC,CASRPEGRTYEQYF
TRBV12-2,-,-,TRBJ2-1,TGTGCAAGTCGCTTAGCGGGTCTAGCGGGGGGCCTAAGCTCCTACAATGAGCAGTTCTTC,CASRLAGLAGGLSSYNEQFF
TRBV18,-,-,TRBJ1-1,TGTGCCAGCTCACCAAACACAGAGAACACTGAAGCTTTCTTT,CASSPNTENTEAFF
TRBV18,-,-,TRBJ2-3,TGTGCCAGCTCATCGGGTGGCAGCTCCACAGATACGCAGTATTTT,CASSSGGSSTDTQYF
TRBV6-1,-,TRBD1,TRBJ1-1,TGTGCCAGCAGTGCTGCGGGACAGGCTTTGTACACTGAAGCTTTCTTT,CASSAAGQALYTEAFF
TRBV19,-,-,TRBJ2-2,TGTGCCAGTAGTCCCCCCCCAGGGATCAGGTTGGCCGGGGAGCTGTTTTTT,CASSPPPGIRLAGELFF
TRBV3-1/TRBV3-2,-,TRBD1,TRBJ1-6,TGTGCCAGCAGCCACGGACAGGCTTCCAATTCACCCCTCCACTTT,CASSHGQASNSPLHF
TRBV7-2,-,-,TRBJ1-1,TGTGCCAGCAGCTTAGAAGGGGTTACAGCTTTCTTT,CASSLEGVTAFF
TRBV6-5,-,-,TRBJ2-7,TGTGCCAGCAGTTCCCAAACAGGGCACCACGAGCAGTACTTC,CASSSQTGHHEQYF
TRBV6-2/TRBV6-3,-,-,TRBJ1-1,TGTGCCAGCAGTTACGTGCAGGGCACTGAAGCTTTCTTT,CASSYVQGTEAFF
TRBV7-2,-,-,TRBJ1-3,TGTGCCAGCAGCTTGAGTGGAAACACCATATATTTT,CASSLSGNTIYF
TRBV6-2/TRBV6-3,-,-,TRBJ2-3,TGTGCCAGCAGTTACTCAGTAGTAGCGGTGAACACAGATACGCAGTATTTT,CASSYSVVAVNTDTQYF
TRBV6-6,-,TRBD2,TRBJ2-3,TGTGCCAGCAGTCAGGGAGCGGGGACAGATACGCAGTATTTT,CASSQGAGTDTQYF
TRBV12-3/TRBV12-4,-,-,TRBJ1-2,TGTGCCAGCAGACGGGGAGGCGGAACTGGCTACACCTTC,CASRRGGGTGYTF
TRBV27,few,TRBD1,TRBJ1-5,TGTGCCAGCAGTCAAACAGGGGATAGCAATCAGCCCCAGCATTTT,CASSQTGDSNQPQHF
TRBV5-1,-,-,TRBJ2-2,TGCGCCAGCAGCTTTGGTCAGGGATTCGCCGGGGAGCTGTTTTTT,CASSFGQGFAGELFF
TRBV19,-,TRBD1,TRBJ2-7,TGTGCCAGTAGTCCCGGGACAGGACAGGGTCGCTCCACCTACGAGCAGTACTTC,CASSPGTGQGRSTYEQYF
TRBV7-9,few,-,TRBJ1-6,TGTGCCAGCAGCCGACCCCGGGGGGCGGAAGGATCACCCCTCCACTTT,CASSRPRGAEGSPLHF
TRBV6-2/TRBV6-3,-,TRBD2,TRBJ2-5,TGTGCCAGCAGTTACTCAAGACCTGGGACTAGCGGGGGACCTTACCAAGAGACCCAGTACTTC,CASSYSRPGTSGGPYQETQYF
TRBV5-1,once,-,TRBJ2-7,TGCGCCAGCAGAGTTAGCGGTGATTCCTACGAGCAGTACTTC,CASRVSGDSYEQYF
TRBV6-1,-,TRBD1,TRBJ1-3,TGTGCCAGCAGTGAGATCAGGGGGCCAGGAAACACCATATATTTT,CASSEIRGPGNTIYF
TRBV20-1,once,-,TRBJ1-1,TGCAGTGCTAGTGCGAGGGTTCTACGGACGAACACTGAAGCTTTCTTT,CSASARVLRTNTEAFF
TRBV3-1/TRBV3-2,-,TRBD2,TRBJ2-5,TGTGCCAGCAGCCCCCCGCGGGGGGGCAGGCAAGAGACCCAGTACTTC,CASSPPRGGRQETQYF
TRBV11-3,-,-,TRBJ2-2,TGTGCCAGCAGCTTAGGGACAGCGTCCACCGGGGAGCTGTTTTTT,CASSLGTASTGELFF
TRBV6-1,-,TRBD1,TRBJ1-1,TGTGCCAGCAGTGAAGCGACAGGGGTGAACACTGAAGCTTTCTTT,CASSEATGVNTEAFF
TRBV5-1,-,-,TRBJ2-1,TGCGCCAGCAGCCCCCGAGGGGACGGGACACTTGCGTTCTTC,CASSPRGDGTLAFF
TRBV5-1,-,-,TRBJ2-2,TGCGCCAGCAGCTTGGTGGACAGATTGAACACCGGGGAGCTGTTTTTT,CASSLVDRLNTGELFF
TRBV5-4,-,TRBD1,TRBJ1-2,TGTGCCAGCAGCTCGCCCCGGGACAGGGTAGAGAGTGGCTACACCTTC,CASSSPRDRVESGYTF
TRBV5-4,-,-,TRBJ2-3,TGTGCCAGCAGCCCCCGAGGGGGGGGGCTGCTAGATACGCAGTATTTT,CASSPRGGGLLDTQYF
TRBV7-9,-,TRBD1,TRBJ2-7,TGTGCCAGCAGCCCTAGCGTACAGGGGGCCTACGAGCAGTACTTC,CASSPSVQGAYEQYF
TRBV6-5,few,-,TRBJ2-3,TGTGCCAGCAGTTACCTCCTTTCAGATACGCAGTATTTT,CASSYLLSDTQYF
TRBV24-1,-,TRBD1,TRBJ1-4,TGTGCCACCAGTGATTTTGGGGACAGATTTAATGAAAAACTGTTTTTT,CATSDFGDRFNEKLFF
TRBV7-9,few,-,TRBJ2-7,TGTGCCAGCAGCTTAGGGCACAGCTCCTACGAGCAGTACTTC,CASSLGHSSYEQYF
TRBV29-1,-,-,TRBJ1-1,TGCAGCGTTGATACAGGGTATGGGGACACTGAAGCTTTCTTT,CSVDTGYGDTEAFF
TRBV5-1,-,TRBD1,TRBJ2-5,TGCGCCAGCAACCCCGACAGGGGAGAGACCCAGTACTTC,CASNPDRGETQYF
TRBV29-1,-,TRBD1,TRBJ2-7,TGCAGCGCCCGGGACAGGGCCCCCTACGAGCAGTACTTC,CSARDRAPYEQYF
TRBV18,-,-,TRBJ1-1,TGTGCCAGCTCACCCAGGGTGAACACTGAAGCTTTCTTT,CASSPRVNTEAFF
TRBV4-1,-,-,TRBJ2-3,TGCGCCAGCAGCCAAGATACGGGAGCGCTCGATACGCAGTATTTT,CASSQDTGALDTQYF
TRBV11-2,-,TRBD1,TRBJ1-6,TGTGCCAGCAGCAACGGACAGGGCAATTCACCCCTCCACTTT,CASSNGQGNSPLHF
TRBV6-5,few,TRBD2,TRBJ2-1,TGTGCCAGCACGTCTAGCGGGTTCTACAATGAGCAGTTCTTC,CASTSSGFYNEQFF
TRBV11-2,-,TRBD2,TRBJ2-5,TGTGCCAGCAGCTTAGATGGAGCGGGGCAAGAGACCCAGTACTTC,CASSLDGAGQETQYF
TRBV2,-,TRBD1,TRBJ2-6,TGTGCCAGCAGTGCCCTCGGGACAGGGGCCTCTGGGGCCAACGTCCTGACTTTC,CASSALGTGASGANVLTF